Listed here are 17 T cell receptor beta chains from one sample, sequenced in a study of identical twins. TCRdb reprocessed the 5' RACE reads via MiXCR and lists one record per CDR3 protein. The table lists about 430,000 distinct CDR3 sequences, 15% to 20% of them singletons. Sequencing was done on a sample of naive T cells sorted from blood. The receptors come from a man aged 45 to 65 in good health.

The chain recombines TRBV20-1 with TRBJ2-3; 10 bases map to TRBD2. The V gene's germline CDR1 is DFQATT and CDR2 SNEGSKA (reference sequence). J lost 1 base, V lost 3 bases, and 7 bases had no gene match. This CDR3 has 16 residues. In DNA, the CDR3 is TGCAGTGCTAGCGGGGCTAGCGGGAGAGGCACAGATACGCAGTATTTT. Amino acids: CSASGASGRGTDTQYF.

This chain uses TRBV4-3 with TRBJ2-7; 7 bases are shared with TRBD1. V lost 4 bases to trimming and J lost 5 bases; unmatched junction nucleotides: 8. CDR3 size: 14 residues. Looked up from germline, CDR1 is LGHNA and CDR2 is YSLEER. The CDR3 sequence is CASSRYRGGNEQYF. Written as DNA, the CDR3 is TGCGCCAGCAGCCGGTACAGGGGTGGGAACGAGCAGTACTTC.

This clonotype turned up a few times. The chain employs TRBV6-1 and TRBJ2-1; 8 nucleotides agree with TRBD2. The junction had 11 bases not matched to a gene; V was cut back by 6 bases and J by 4 bases. The CDR3 sequence is 16 residues long. Germline-derived CDR1 and CDR2 are MNHNS and SASEGT. The CDR3 reads CASRWTSRSLYNEQFF. The CDR3 DNA follows: TGTGCCAGCAGATGGACTAGCAGAAGCCTTTACAATGAGCAGTTCTTC.

This clonotype occurred many times. The chain recombines TRBV6-1 with TRBJ1-5, with a tentative D call TRBD1 (6 bases). This CDR3 is 16 amino acids long. The ends were cut back, 6 bases at V and 1 base at J, with 16 bases in the middle. Germline V gene sequence: CDR1 MNHNS, CDR2 SASEGT. CDR3 residues: CASSPDSLRSNQPQHF. The CDR3 coding sequence is TGTGCCAGCAGCCCGGACAGTTTAAGAAGCAATCAGCCCCAGCATTTT.

This clonotype showed up many times. This chain uses TRBV6-5 with TRBJ2-3, with D possibly called TRBD1 or TRBD2 (5 bases each). V lost 2 bases and J 4 bases, leaving 10 bases between the germline ends. The CDR3 has 14 residues. The germline V gene has CDR1 MNHEY and CDR2 SVGAGI. The CDR3 nucleotides read TGTGCCAGCAGTTACGGTCAGGGACCAGATACGCAGTATTTT. Its protein product is CASSYGQGPDTQYF.

The table lists this clonotype with a few counts. This chain connects TRBV20-1 to TRBJ1-5; D call uncertain. The CDR3 consists of 14 residues. The V gene's germline CDR1 is DFQATT and CDR2 SNEGSKA (reference sequence). V shed 3 bases and J shed 0 bases, with 9 bases lying between them. The chain's CDR3 is CSASAGYSNQPQHF. The CDR3 bases are TGCAGTGCTAGTGCGGGGTATAGCAATCAGCCCCAGCATTTT.

This clonotype was detected many times. This chain connects TRBV5-1 to TRBJ1-5; 8 nucleotides line up with TRBD1. Trimming took 4 bases from V and 5 from J; bases not matched to a gene: 2. Germline V gives CDR1 SGHRS, CDR2 YFSETQ. The CDR3 has 13 amino acids. The CDR3 reads CASSPTGDQPQHF. In nucleotides, the CDR3 is TGCGCCAGCAGCCCGACAGGGGATCAGCCCCAGCATTTT.

This clonotype came up a few times. The V and J genes are TRBV4-3 and TRBJ1-2, with D perhaps TRBD1 (5 bases). This CDR3 contains 16 residues. Germline loops: CDR1 LGHNA, CDR2 YSLEER. V gave up 1 base and J gave up 4 bases, with 16 bases separating them. The CDR3 spells CASSQVGTETFYGYTF. The CDR3 nucleotides are TGCGCCAGCAGCCAAGTGGGGACCGAGACCTTCTATGGCTACACCTTC.

The chain recombines TRBV5-1 with TRBJ2-7, with TRBD1 identical over 7 bases. Trimming removed 2 bases from V and 7 bases from J; junction bases left unmatched: 21. This CDR3 has 18 residues. Germline CDR1 and CDR2: SGHRS and YFSETQ. The CDR3 spells CASSFNPNRQETRGEQYF. The CDR3 region has the DNA TGCGCCAGCAGCTTCAACCCCAACCGACAGGAGACCAGGGGGGAGCAGTACTTC.

The chain recombines TRBV20-1 with TRBJ1-2; D is possibly TRBD1 (6 bases). This CDR3 is 14 amino acids long. Trimming shortened V by 6 bases and J by 4 bases, and 18 bases separated the two germline ends. The germline V gene encodes CDR1 DFQATT and CDR2 SNEGSKA (reference sequence). This CDR3 reads CSATNLQGIYGYTF. Written as DNA, the CDR3 is TGCAGTGCAACGAACTTGCAGGGGATCTATGGCTACACCTTC.

The sample holds many counts of this clonotype. The rearrangement links TRBV25-1 to TRBJ2-6; possibly TRBD1 or TRBD2 for D (6 bases each). The germline CDR1 and CDR2 sequences are MGHDK and SYGVNS. The V and J ends lost 2 bases and 0 bases respectively, with 17 bases between them. The CDR3 spans 19 residues. This CDR3 is CASSEVPGASGSGANVLTF. CDR3 DNA sequence: TGTGCCAGCAGTGAAGTCCCGGGGGCCTCCGGCTCTGGGGCCAACGTCCTGACTTTC.

This chain joins TRBV21-1 and TRBJ1-5. TRBV21-1 counts as a pseudogene. The CDR3 is 14 residues long. The chain's CDR3 is CASRLAVGNQPQHF. The CDR3 DNA sequence: TGTGCCAGCCGCCTGGCGGTGGGAAATCAGCCCCAGCATTTT.

This clonotype appeared many times. V usage is TRBV4-3 and J usage is TRBJ2-2; 9 bases match TRBD2. CDR1 and CDR2 from the germline V gene are LGHNA and YSLEER. The ends lost 0 bases at V and 1 base at J; junction bases unmatched: 3. This CDR3 has 17 amino acids. Written as DNA, the CDR3 is TGCGCCAGCAGCCAAGAATGGCGGGAGGGGAACACCGGGGAGCTGTTTTTT. It is translated as CASSQEWREGNTGELFF.

This clonotype appeared many times. The gene calls are TRBV29-1 and TRBJ2-7; 7 nucleotides agree with TRBD1. The length of the CDR3 is 12 residues. The germline V gene encodes CDR1 SQVTM and CDR2 ANQGSEA. The V and J ends lost 5 bases and 3 bases, in that order; junction bases with no gene match: 4. This CDR3 reads CSVLPGGYEQYF. CDR3 bases: TGCAGCGTTCTCCCAGGGGGCTACGAGCAGTACTTC.

Ten or more counts support this clonotype. The chain employs TRBV18 and TRBJ1-1; D unresolved. Between the trimmed V and J ends, which lost 3 bases and 6 bases, there was a span of 14 bases. The germline V gene has CDR1 KGHSH and CDR2 LQKENI. The CDR3 length is 14 residues. The CDR3: CASSPSYVNSEAFF. The CDR3, as DNA: TGTGCCAGCTCACCGTCATATGTAAACTCTGAAGCTTTCTTT.

At least ten counts were recorded for this clonotype. This sequence joins TRBV6-2 or TRBV6-3 and TRBJ2-7; 7 bases map to TRBD1. Germline-derived CDR1 and CDR2 are MNHEY and SVGEGT. Losses at the gene ends were 6 bases for V and 0 bases for J; bases not matched to a gene: 11. CDR3 length: 16 amino acids. CDR3 sequence reads: CASSNTGTAYSYEQYF. CDR3 DNA sequence: TGTGCCAGCAGCAACACCGGGACAGCCTACTCCTACGAGCAGTACTTC.

The chain couples TRBV15 to TRBJ2-7; D not resolved. The germline gives CDR1 LNHNV, CDR2 YYDKDF (reference sequence). This CDR3 contains 14 residues. The V gene lost 0 bases and the J gene lost 2 bases, with 8 bases spanning the gap. The CDR3 spells CATSRDQLAYEQYF. DNA for the CDR3: TGTGCCACCAGCAGAGATCAATTGGCCTACGAGCAGTACTTC.